A single sample gave rise to the 32 T cell receptor beta chains below, sequenced in a study of post-analysis software for immune sequencing data. Study observations and caveats: Comparison of patients with controls showed five TRBV segments more frequent in patients, TRBV5-6, TRBV5-1 and TRBV20-1 among them.

These receptors' antigens are unknown. Unique molecular identifiers were present in the TCR beta cDNA libraries. Each CDR3 protein is one row after TCRdb ran MiXCR on the PCR reads. The top ten hold more than 0.45% of the sample, which has hundreds of thousands of distinct CDR3 sequences, 30% seen once. Sequenced material: blood. The receptors originated from a girl between 5 and 17 years old with multiple sclerosis.

J is TRBJ2-5 and V is TRBV20-1; D is possibly TRBD1 (6 bases). The V gene's germline CDR1 is DFQATT and CDR2 SNEGSKA (reference sequence). The V end lost 6 bases, the J end lost 11 bases, and 16 bases lay between the germline ends. This CDR3 comprises 11 residues. The CDR3 bases are TGCAGTGCCTCAGGGGTTGGGGAGCAGTACTTC. This encodes CSASGVGEQYF.

This chain uses TRBV28 with TRBJ1-2; a possible D gene is TRBD1 (5 bases). The CDR3 has 13 residues. CDR1 and CDR2 (germline): MDHEN, SYDVKM. V shed 6 bases and J shed 4 bases, with 12 bases lying between them. CDR3 in amino acids: CASSPQGAYGYTF. The CDR3, as DNA: TGTGCCAGCAGCCCCCAGGGAGCCTATGGCTACACCTTC.

The chain joins TRBV24-1 to TRBJ1-1; no clear D. Per the germline V gene, CDR1 is KGHDR and CDR2 is SFDVKD. Deletions cut 6 bases from V and 2 bases from J, with 9 bases between. This CDR3 contains 13 residues. The CDR3 DNA reads as TGTGCCACCAGTCAAGGGTATAACACTGAAGCTTTCTTT. This gives the protein CATSQGYNTEAFF.

V and J are TRBV7-2 and TRBJ2-7, with D possibly being TRBD1 (6 bases). The CDR3 extends over 16 amino acids. Germline V lookup: CDR1 SGHTA, CDR2 FQGNSA. The V end was cut by 5 bases, the J end by 5 bases, with 22 bases between. This chain's CDR3 is CASSPSGVMWYHEQYF. The CDR3 DNA is TGTGCCAGCAGCCCATCAGGGGTGATGTGGTACCACGAGCAGTACTTC.

This clonotype was detected only a few times. The chain couples TRBV7-9 to TRBJ2-1, with 8 nucleotides matching TRBD1. The CDR3 spans 15 residues. The ends lost 4 bases at V and 6 bases at J; junction bases unmatched: 8. Germline V gene sequence: CDR1 SEHNR, CDR2 FQNEAQ (reference sequence). CDR3 coding DNA: TGTGCCAGCAGCTCGGGCCTGGGACAGGCCAATGAGCAGTTCTTC. It codes for CASSSGLGQANEQFF. Filled out from reference TRBV7-9 and TRBJ2-1, the complete variable domain reads DTGVSQNPRHKITKRGQNVTFRCDPISEHNRLYWYRQTLGQGPEFLTYFQNEAQLEKSRLLSDRFSAERPKGSFSTLEIQRTEQGDSAMYLCASSSGLGQANEQFFGPGTRLTVL.

This clonotype has only a few counts. The chain links TRBV10-3 to TRBJ2-3; D is possibly TRBD1 (6 bases). Germline V lookup: CDR1 ENHRY, CDR2 SYGVKD. CDR3 size: 12 residues. The germline V and J ends were trimmed by 6 bases and 5 bases, with 9 bases remaining between them. The CDR3 DNA reads TGTGCCATCAGCACAGGGAAAGATACGCAGTATTTT. Translated: CAISTGKDTQYF.

This clonotype was detected a few times. J is TRBJ1-2 and V is TRBV24-1, with D possibly TRBD1 on 6 matching bases. V lost 3 bases, J lost 5 bases, and 15 bases lay in between. The germline CDR1 and CDR2 sequences are KGHDR and SFDVKD. The CDR3 extends over 15 amino acids. The CDR3 protein is CATSDQGQREYGYTF. In nucleotides, the CDR3 is TGTGCCACCAGTGATCAAGGACAGCGAGAGTATGGCTACACCTTC.

V gene TRBV10-3 combines with J gene TRBJ2-5; 10 nucleotides match TRBD2. The germline gives CDR1 ENHRY, CDR2 SYGVKD. The CDR3 runs 18 residues. V gave up 3 bases and J gave up 5 bases; unmatched junction bases: 15. Written as DNA, the CDR3 is TGTGCCATCAGTGAAGGAAGTAGCGGGAGGACGGCGGGGGAGACCCAGTACTTC. Translating it yields CAISEGSSGRTAGETQYF.

The chain has TRBV7-2 and TRBJ2-7; possibly TRBD2 for D (6 bases). The CDR3 has 15 amino acids. Looked up from germline, CDR1 is SGHTA and CDR2 is FQGNSA. V lost 1 base to trimming and J lost 3 bases, with 13 bases between them. The CDR3 DNA reads TGTGCCAGCAGCTTAGGCGCTAGCGCGGTCTACGAGCAGTACTTC. Protein: CASSLGASAVYEQYF.

The chain joins TRBV20-1 to TRBJ2-7; perhaps D is TRBD1 or TRBD2 (5 bases each). The J call may be wrong; the DNA end is better matched by TRBJ2-5. Germline V lookup: CDR1 DFQATT, CDR2 SNEGSKA (reference sequence). CDR3 size: 14 residues. This chain's CDR3 is CSASGTRGMGTQYF. CDR3 sequence (DNA): TGCAGTGCTTCCGGGACCCGGGGAATGGGGACCCAGTACTTC.

The chain couples TRBV2 to TRBJ2-2; a possible D gene is TRBD1 (8 bases). Trimming removed 10 bases from V and 0 bases from J, with 12 bases in between. From germline, CDR1 is SNHLY and CDR2 FYNNEI. The CDR3 sequence is 14 residues long. CDR3 sequence: CATGGQANTGELFF. CDR3 DNA sequence: TGTGCCACGGGGGGACAGGCGAACACCGGGGAGCTGTTTTTT.

The V gene is TRBV29-1, the J gene TRBJ1-5, with a tentative D call TRBD1 (6 bases). Germline CDR1 reads SQVTM; CDR2 reads ANQGSEA. The ends were cut back, 4 bases at V and 3 bases at J, with 10 bases in the middle. CDR3 size: 13 residues. Here the CDR3 DNA reads TGCAGCGTTGCGGGGGGCCCCAATCAGCCCCAGCATTTT. As protein: CSVAGGPNQPQHF.

DNA of the CDR3: TGTGCCAGCACCCGACTCCTGGGGGAGCAGTACTTC. It codes for CASTRLLGEQYF. The chain couples TRBV28 to TRBJ2-7; no definite D call. CDR3 length: 12 residues. The germline V gene encodes CDR1 MDHEN and CDR2 SYDVKM. V lost 7 bases and J lost 7, with 14 bases in between.

This chain joins TRBV15 and TRBJ2-3; TRBD2 agrees at 8 bases. V shed 1 base, J shed 4 bases, and the junction held 4 bases outside the gene matches. CDR1 and CDR2 (germline): LNHNV, YYDKDF (reference sequence). The CDR3 is made up of 15 amino acids. The CDR3 sequence: CATSRVAGLADTQYF. In nucleotides, the CDR3 is TGTGCCACCAGCAGAGTAGCGGGATTGGCAGATACGCAGTATTTT.

The chain links TRBV20-1 to TRBJ2-7; D is possibly TRBD2 (6 bases). Germline values: CDR1 DFQATT, CDR2 SNEGSKA (reference sequence). V lost 6 bases and J 2 bases, leaving 14 bases between the germline ends. CDR3 length: 13 amino acids. CDR3 in amino acids: CSAARDSTYEQYF. In DNA, the CDR3 is TGCAGTGCCGCACGGGACTCGACCTACGAGCAGTACTTC.

This clonotype appeared a few times. V is TRBV20-1 and J is TRBJ2-1, with D unresolved. The CDR3 length is 16 residues. The germline gives CDR1 DFQATT, CDR2 SNEGSKA (reference sequence). Trimming pared 0 bases from V and 5 bases from J, leaving 17 bases between. The CDR3 sequence is CSARDRLGMPDNEQFF. CDR3 DNA sequence: TGCAGTGCTAGAGATCGTCTGGGGATGCCGGACAATGAGCAGTTCTTC.

This clonotype occurred a few times. This rearrangement joins TRBV6-5 to TRBJ2-3, with TRBD2 identical over 8 bases. The CDR3 has 15 residues. V lost 3 bases, J lost 2 bases, and 4 bases stayed unmatched. The germline gives CDR1 MNHEY, CDR2 SVGAGI. CDR3 nucleotide sequence: TGTGCCAGCAGTTATATAGCGGGGATCACAGATACGCAGTATTTT. Protein: CASSYIAGITDTQYF.

The chain joins TRBV29-1 to TRBJ1-2, with D unclear. The CDR3 contains 11 residues. V was pared by 5 bases and J by 13 bases, with 17 bases between. Germline CDR1 reads SQVTM; CDR2 reads ANQGSEA. In nucleotides, the CDR3 is TGCAGCGTTTCGGACCGAACATTTATCACCTTC. Protein: CSVSDRTFITF.

This clonotype turned up a few times. The V call is TRBV20-1, the J call TRBJ2-7; TRBD2 matches at 13 bases. The V gene end was trimmed by 5 bases and the J gene end by 1 base; junction bases not matched to a gene: 5. Germline V CDR1 and CDR2: DFQATT, SNEGSKA (reference sequence). There are 15 residues in the CDR3. CDR3 protein: CSAVATSGRSYEQYF. As DNA, the CDR3 is TGCAGTGCTGTCGCGACTAGCGGGAGGTCCTACGAGCAGTACTTC.

The chain employs TRBV29-1 and TRBJ2-5; D gene uncertain. CDR1 SQVTM and CDR2 ANQGSEA come from the germline V gene. There are 13 residues in the CDR3. V dropped 4 bases and J dropped 2 bases, with 11 bases sitting between them. The CDR3, as DNA: TGCAGCGTTGGGCCTGACGGGCAAGAGACCCAGTACTTC. It yields the protein CSVGPDGQETQYF.

This clonotype was observed a handful of times. CDR3 DNA sequence: TGCAGTGCTAGGTTGATGAACACTGAAGCTTTCTTT. Amino acids: CSARLMNTEAFF. The chain is built from TRBV20-1 and TRBJ1-1; D not resolved. CDR1 and CDR2 from the germline V gene are DFQATT and SNEGSKA (reference sequence). V shed 3 bases and J shed 0 bases, with 5 bases lying between them. The CDR3 extends over 12 amino acids.

J is TRBJ2-3 and V is TRBV29-1; TRBD2 might be the D (6 bases). The ends were cut back, 4 bases at V and 6 bases at J, with 35 bases in the middle. CDR3 size: 20 residues. The germline V gene encodes CDR1 SQVTM and CDR2 ANQGSEA. The CDR3 here is CSVVVRGRTRMIGAPDTQYF. As DNA, the CDR3 is TGCAGCGTTGTCGTTCGGGGGAGGACGCGCATGATTGGTGCTCCCGATACGCAGTATTTT.

Many counts were recorded for this clonotype. The chain employs TRBV7-2 and TRBJ2-1, with 8 bases identical to TRBD2. CDR3 size: 16 residues. With V trimmed by 3 bases and J by 3 bases, 7 bases remained unmatched. Germline V CDR1 and CDR2: SGHTA, FQGNSA. The CDR3 sequence is CASSLGLGRYYNEQFF. In DNA form, the CDR3 reads TGTGCCAGCAGCTTGGGACTAGGGCGCTACTACAATGAGCAGTTCTTC.

The V call is TRBV5-1, the J call TRBJ2-5; 9 bases match TRBD1. The J call is in doubt because the DNA end fits TRBJ2-7 better. The CDR3 is 17 amino acids. The germline V gene has CDR1 SGHRS and CDR2 YFSETQ. The CDR3 nucleotides are TGCGCCAGCAGCTTGGGGACGCTGGGGACAGGGATCTACGAGCAGTACTTC. It encodes CASSLGTLGTGIYEQYF.

The sample holds a few counts of this clonotype. The gene calls are TRBV20-1 and TRBJ2-7, with 8 bases lining up with TRBD1. Per germline, CDR1 DFQATT and CDR2 SNEGSKA (reference sequence). V shed 5 bases, J shed 4 bases, and the junction held 13 bases outside the gene matches. This CDR3 has 15 amino acids. The CDR3 sequence: CSAFLGRGQGYEQYF. The CDR3 DNA sequence: TGCAGTGCTTTTTTGGGCAGGGGGCAGGGGTACGAGCAGTACTTC.

In its sample, this clonotype was seen a few times. J is TRBJ2-7 and V is TRBV7-2, with no clear D. The V and J ends lost 8 bases and 6 bases respectively, with 11 bases between them. The CDR3 consists of 11 residues. Per the germline V gene, CDR1 is SGHTA and CDR2 is FQGNSA. CDR3 nucleotides: TGTGCCAGCCGAGGCAACGGCGAGCAGTACTTC. Translating gives CASRGNGEQYF.

The genes are TRBV29-1 and TRBJ2-1; TRBD1 matches 7 bases. This CDR3 contains 14 residues. Unmatched junction bases numbered 3, after V lost 4 bases and J lost 0 bases. CDR1 and CDR2 from the germline V gene are SQVTM and ANQGSEA. CDR3 in DNA: TGCAGCGTTGTTAACAGGGGCTCCTACAATGAGCAGTTCTTC. Translating it yields CSVVNRGSYNEQFF.

This sequence joins TRBV29-1 and TRBJ2-1; D gene unclear. The germline V gene has CDR1 SQVTM and CDR2 ANQGSEA. Trimming shortened V by 6 bases and J by 5 bases, and 11 bases separated the two germline ends. This CDR3 has 12 amino acids. The CDR3 here is CSVTPPDNEQFF. In DNA form, the CDR3 reads TGCAGCGTAACCCCACCGGACAATGAGCAGTTCTTC.

This clonotype was found a few times. This CDR3 is CSARLVTGGNEQFF. Here the CDR3 DNA reads TGCAGTGCTAGATTAGTGACAGGGGGCAATGAGCAGTTCTTC. This sequence joins TRBV20-1 and TRBJ2-1, with TRBD1 identical over 9 bases. CDR3 length equals 14 residues. V shed 2 bases, J shed 6 bases, and the junction held 5 bases outside the gene matches. Per germline, CDR1 DFQATT and CDR2 SNEGSKA (reference sequence).

The chain is built from TRBV6-5 and TRBJ2-4; D tentatively fits TRBD1 or TRBD2 (5 bases each). Germline CDR1 reads MNHEY; CDR2 reads SVGAGI. With 0 bases removed from V and 13 bases from J, the gap between germline ends came to 28 bases. The CDR3 has 18 residues. Written as DNA, the CDR3 is TGTGCCAGCAGTTACTCACCGGGACCAGCGGAGTCCCTACATGAGCAGTACTTC. It encodes CASSYSPGPAESLHEQYF.

The chain has TRBV5-1 and TRBJ2-1, with 8 bases fitting TRBD2. The CDR3 has 13 residues. Germline V gene data show CDR1 as SGHRS and CDR2 as YFSETQ. The ends lost 5 bases at V and 8 bases at J; junction bases unmatched: 6. The CDR3 spells CASRNTGRDEQFF. In DNA form, the CDR3 reads TGCGCCAGCAGAAACACCGGGAGGGATGAGCAGTTCTTC.

The chain uses TRBV3-1 and TRBJ1-5; D not certain. Germline CDR1 reads LGHDT; CDR2 reads YNNKEL (reference sequence). The CDR3 is 15 amino acids. Between the trimmed V and J ends, which lost 0 bases and 4 bases, there was a span of 10 bases. The CDR3 reads CASSQDSGDNQPQHF. In DNA form, the CDR3 reads TGTGCCAGCAGCCAAGATTCCGGGGATAATCAGCCCCAGCATTTT.